The 8 T cell receptor beta chains given below trace back to one sample, sequenced in a study of blood T cell repertoires in COVID-19. Assay: immunoSEQ multiplex PCR; the TCRdb copy retains only in-frame clones and omits some. The sample records roughly 35,000 clones, about 90% being singletons. The sequenced material came from peripheral blood. These receptors were collected from a man aged 45-65 years with active or convalescent COVID-19.

This clone was seen only once. J is TRBJ2-7 and V is TRBV27; 11 nucleotides agree with TRBD2. Germline-derived CDR1 and CDR2 are MNHEY and SMNVEV (reference sequence). V was pared by 4 bases and J by 6 bases, with 2 bases of the junction left unmatched. This CDR3 has 13 amino acids. The CDR3 nucleotides read TGTGCCAGCAGTTCAGGACTAGCGGGCGAGCAGTACTTC. It encodes CASSSGLAGEQYF.

This chain uses TRBV4-3 with TRBJ2-2; the match to TRBD1 covers 8 bases. The ends lost 3 bases at V and 6 bases at J; junction bases unmatched: 3. This CDR3 spans 14 amino acids. CDR1 and CDR2 from the germline V gene are LGHNA and YSLEER. CDR3 sequence reads: CASSHGQGAGELFF. The CDR3 DNA follows: TGCGCCAGCAGCCACGGACAGGGAGCCGGGGAGCTGTTTTTT.

This clone was found a few times. CDR3 sequence: CATRGGEYEKLFF. For the CDR3, the DNA is TGTGCCACCCGGGGCGGGGAGTATGAAAAACTGTTTTTT. The chain employs TRBV28 and TRBJ1-4, with TRBD1 as a possible D gene (5 bases). V dropped 10 bases and J dropped 6 bases, with 15 bases sitting between them. The germline gives CDR1 MDHEN, CDR2 SYDVKM. The CDR3 consists of 13 residues.

This CDR3 is CATGLAGGSEQFF. CDR3 sequence (DNA): TGTGCCACGGGGCTGGCAGGGGGGAGTGAGCAGTTCTTC. The V gene is TRBV24-1, the J gene TRBJ2-1, with D possibly matching TRBD1 (7 bases). Per germline, CDR1 KGHDR and CDR2 SFDVKD. CDR3 length: 13 amino acids. Trimming took off 10 bases at V and 9 bases at J, with 18 bases between the two ends.

The chain combines TRBV7-2 with TRBJ1-2; 9 nucleotides align to TRBD1. Trimming removed 5 bases from V and 6 bases from J; junction bases left unmatched: 7. Germline V gives CDR1 SGHTA, CDR2 FQGNSA. This CDR3 comprises 14 residues. This chain's CDR3 is CASSPRQGDNGYTF. CDR3 nucleotide sequence: TGTGCCAGCAGCCCCCGACAGGGGGACAATGGCTACACCTTC. The variable domain in full, completed from reference TRBV7-2 and TRBJ1-2, reads GAGVSQSPSNKVTEKGKDVELRCDPISGHTALYWYRQSLGQGLEFLIYFQGNSAPDKSGLPSDRFSAERTGGSVSTLTIQRTQQEDSAVYLCASSPRQGDNGYTFGSGTRLTVV.

This chain joins TRBV4-3 and TRBJ2-1; 7 bases map to TRBD2. The CDR3 totals 17 residues. V lost 0 bases to trimming and J lost 8 bases; unmatched junction nucleotides: 13. Per germline, CDR1 LGHNA and CDR2 YSLEER. CDR3 amino acids: CASSQDRQRGTIDEQFF. The CDR3 nucleotides are TGCGCCAGCAGCCAAGATAGACAGCGGGGAACAATCGATGAGCAGTTCTTC.

J is TRBJ2-7 and V is TRBV10-3; TRBD2 aligns across 15 bases. CDR1 ENHRY and CDR2 SYGVKD come from the germline V gene. The length of the CDR3 is 14 residues. V trimming: 8 bases; J trimming: 3 bases; junction bases outside the gene matches: 2. The CDR3 loop is CAIGTSGRIYEQYF. The DNA of the CDR3 is TGTGCCATCGGGACTAGCGGGAGGATCTACGAGCAGTACTTC.

The chain has TRBV7-2 and TRBJ1-2, with D possibly being TRBD1 (5 bases). CDR1 and CDR2 from the germline V gene are SGHTA and FQGNSA. The CDR3 is 14 amino acids. V shed 3 bases and J shed 6 bases, with 14 bases lying between them. This CDR3 reads CASSFKGAGDGYTF. As DNA, the CDR3 is TGTGCCAGCAGCTTTAAAGGGGCAGGTGATGGCTACACCTTC.